This T cell receptor (beta chain) was found in a study of graft-versus-host responses after intestinal transplantation. The wider study: Induction with anti-thymocyte globulin, then tacrolimus and steroids for roughly three years, was given to all recipients. Findings and limits, study-wide: GvH clones occurred in recipient marrow; some first appeared in ileum or blood.

The CDR3 sequence is 15 residues long. The V and J ends lost 4 bases and 1 base respectively, with 15 bases between them. CDR1 SGHKS and CDR2 YYEKEE come from the germline V gene (reference sequence). A word on this clone: Antigen: not known.

Sequenced by immunoSEQ multiplex PCR; TCRdb stores in-frame clones only, minus some. The sample contains about 88,000 clones, approximately 90% of which appear only once. The origin of this receptor is a human donor who was the organ donor for an intestinal transplant. The gene calls are TRBV5-5 and TRBJ2-7, with D perhaps TRBD1 (5 bases). The sample here was unstimulated CD4+ T cells sorted from spleen or lymph node cells, taken before transplant. CDR3: CASSIDFTGSYEQYF. The CDR3 coding sequence is TGTGCCAGCAGCATAGACTTCACAGGTTCCTACGAGCAGTACTTC.